The rows below give T cell receptor beta chains drawn from one sample of a study of T cells expressing NK-cell markers. TCRdb reprocessed the 5' RACE reads, keeping one entry per CDR3 protein, no DNA. Here the sample table reports about half a million distinct CDR3 sequences. Sequenced: blood T cells: a sorted CD56 or NKG2C T cell subset, CD4+ or CD8+ T cells, or bulk PBMC T cells (not recorded which). These receptor sequences come from a woman between 50 and 59 years old in good health. Each CDR3 is given with its conserved first and last residue. Fields, in order: J gene, V gene, CDR3 protein.

TRBJ2-1	TRBV10-3	CAIRKREAYNEQFF
TRBJ2-5	TRBV12-3/TRBV12-4	CASSPLAGGTETQYF
TRBJ1-3	TRBV25-1	CASSVGSITRGNTIYF
TRBJ2-1	TRBV5-5	CASSLLAGASSYNEQFF
TRBJ1-5	TRBV12-3/TRBV12-4	CASSLGGGAYQPQHF
TRBJ2-1	TRBV18	CASSPQRTGGSHEQFF
TRBJ2-1	TRBV28	CASSFPPYEQFF
TRBJ2-7	TRBV18	CASSPVQVSFSPYEQYF
TRBJ2-5	TRBV28	CATYWGTAKTQYF
TRBJ2-5	TRBV28	CASTPGGRMETQYF